This T cell receptor (beta chain) is from a study of T cells in Graves' hyperthyroidism and ophthalmopathy. The source material, RNA transcripts, was used to amplify TCR beta CDR3 regions. Primed by the HTBI set, a first-round RT-PCR was run on the TCR CDR3. TCRdb reprocessed the multiplex PCR reads with MiXCR, giving one entry per CDR3 protein. This table has a few hundred thousand distinct CDR3 sequences, 15% to 20% appearing once. Germline CDR1 is MNHEY and CDR2 is SMNVEV (reference sequence). The CDR3 runs 18 residues. The junction had 14 bases not matched to a gene; V was cut back by 1 base and J by 3 bases. This clonotype was picked up many times.

The sample taken for sequencing was blood. This receptor was obtained from a woman aged 55-75 years with Graves' ophthalmopathy. V gene TRBV27 combines with J gene TRBJ2-7, with 8 positions matching TRBD1. CDR3 protein: CASSLFYPRDRTFYEQYF. The CDR3 DNA reads TGTGCCAGCAGTTTATTTTACCCCCGGGACAGGACCTTCTACGAGCAGTACTTC.